This T cell receptor (beta chain) emerged from a study of cytomegalovirus exposure and HLA in healthy donors. Study as a whole: Among about 190 million T cells, an earlier analysis found roughly 110 million unique TCR beta sequences.

Study results and limitations: Earlier analysis yielded a pattern in which most TCR beta V segments were productive about 90% or about 30% of the time. Exclusion as indistinguishable affected some V segments, including TRBV6-2 and TRBV6-3.

A remark on this clone: Its specificity is not known.

The PCR was carried out with 60 Vbeta primers and 13 Jbeta primers. Generated by immunoSEQ multiplex PCR, the TCRdb table keeps only in-frame clones and is missing some. Found here are about 160,000 clones, about two thirds of them singletons; the top ten hold approximately 1.8%. The CDR3 contains 14 residues. The germline gives CDR1 MNHEY, CDR2 SMNVEV (reference sequence). The junction had 8 bases not matched to a gene; V was cut back by 5 bases and J by 5 bases. The specimen sequenced was PBMCs. The TCR originated in a woman aged 18-29 years in good health and CMV-seronegative. This chain uses TRBV27 with TRBJ2-5; 7 positions match TRBD2. The CDR3 protein is CASSPTWGGETQYF. The DNA of the CDR3 is TGTGCCAGCAGTCCTACCTGGGGGGGGGAGACCCAGTACTTC.